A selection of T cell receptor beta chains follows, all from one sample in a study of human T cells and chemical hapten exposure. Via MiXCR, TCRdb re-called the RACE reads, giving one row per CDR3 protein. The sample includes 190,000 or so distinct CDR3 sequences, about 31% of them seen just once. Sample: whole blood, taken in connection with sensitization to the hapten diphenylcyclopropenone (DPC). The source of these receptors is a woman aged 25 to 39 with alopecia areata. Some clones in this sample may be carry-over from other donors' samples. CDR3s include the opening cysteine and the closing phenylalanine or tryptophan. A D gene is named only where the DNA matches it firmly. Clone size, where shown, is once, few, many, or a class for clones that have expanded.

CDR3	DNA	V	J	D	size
CASSQERVDYEQYF	TGTGCCAGCAGCCAAGAGCGTGTCGACTACGAGCAGTACTTC	TRBV4-2	TRBJ2-7	NA	NA
CSATALGQRIYNQPQHF	TGCAGTGCAACGGCTCTGGGACAGCGTATCTACAATCAGCCCCAGCATTTT	TRBV20-1	TRBJ1-5	TRBD1	once
CSVEGWMAGDHYGYTF	TGCAGCGTTGAAGGATGGATGGCAGGGGACCACTATGGCTACACCTTC	TRBV29-1	TRBJ1-2	NA	NA
CASSLGNAKLFF	TGTGCCAGCAGCTTAGGGAACGCAAAACTGTTTTTT	TRBV7-9	TRBJ1-4	NA	NA
CASSTAGTKINEKLFF	TGTGCCAGTAGTACGGCCGGGACCAAGATCAATGAAAAACTGTTTTTT	TRBV19	TRBJ1-4	NA	few
CASSVVEGAGYTF	TGTGCCAGCAGCGTAGTTGAGGGAGCTGGCTACACCTTC	TRBV9	TRBJ1-2	NA	few
CASSFRQGADGYTF	TGTGCCAGCAGCTTCCGGCAGGGGGCGGATGGCTACACCTTC	TRBV7-2	TRBJ1-2	TRBD1	few
CASSYSGAGGETQYF	TGTGCCAGCAGTTATAGTGGGGCAGGAGGTGAGACCCAGTACTTC	TRBV6-5	TRBJ2-5	NA	few
CASSSAGSLVRGNEQFF	TGTGCCAGCAGCTCCGCCGGTAGCTTGGTCCGAGGCAATGAGCAGTTCTTC	TRBV7-6	TRBJ2-1	NA	few
CASSQDGPQGNQPQHF	TGCGCCAGCAGCCAAGATGGTCCTCAAGGCAATCAGCCCCAGCATTTT	TRBV4-3	TRBJ1-5	NA	few
CSVGMDTRWAFF	TGCAGCGTCGGAATGGACACTCGCTGGGCTTTCTTT	TRBV29-1	TRBJ1-1	NA	NA
CSGRTEAGAQHF	TGCAGTGGTAGGACCGAAGCCGGGGCCCAGCATTTT	TRBV20-1	TRBJ1-5	NA	NA
CASSTRTGATDTQYF	TGTGCCAGCAGCACCCGGACAGGGGCGACAGATACGCAGTATTTT	TRBV9	TRBJ2-3	TRBD1	few
CASSQDSHAGEQYF	TGTGCCAGCAGCCAAGATTCCCATGCGGGTGAGCAGTACTTC	TRBV3-1	TRBJ2-7	NA	few
CASRVRSSYNSPLHF	TGTGCCAGCAGGGTGAGGAGCTCCTATAATTCACCCCTCCACTTT	TRBV12-3/TRBV12-4	TRBJ1-6	NA	NA
CAWSPPPSGGVTFSNEQFF	TGTGCCTGGAGTCCCCCTCCTAGCGGGGGGGTGACCTTTTCGAATGAGCAGTTCTTC	TRBV30	TRBJ2-1	TRBD2	NA
CSVTLPGGFGNQPQHF	TGCAGCGTCACACTTCCCGGGGGTTTTGGCAATCAGCCCCAGCATTTT	TRBV29-1	TRBJ1-5	NA	NA
CASSPELQGNYGYTF	TGCGCCAGCAGCCCCGAACTACAGGGGAACTATGGCTACACCTTC	TRBV5-1	TRBJ1-2	TRBD1	few
CSARDGQGADTQYF	TGCAGTGCTAGAGACGGACAGGGTGCAGATACGCAGTATTTT	TRBV20-1	TRBJ2-3	TRBD1	few
CASSMGPPTYEQYF	TGTGCCAGTAGTATGGGGCCACCGACTTACGAGCAGTACTTC	TRBV19	TRBJ2-7	NA	NA
CASSYKLADEQFF	TGTGCCAGCAGCTATAAACTAGCGGATGAGCAGTTCTTC	TRBV11-1	TRBJ2-1	TRBD2	NA
CASSPSQGSGYTF	TGTGCCAGCAGCCCATCACAGGGATCTGGCTACACCTTC	TRBV7-3	TRBJ1-2	NA	NA
CASSQGQGYNEQFF	TGTGCCAGCAGCCAAGGCCAGGGTTACAATGAGCAGTTCTTC	TRBV4-2	TRBJ2-1	NA	few
CASSSRTGGDYYGYTF	TGTGCCAGCAGTTCCCGGACAGGGGGAGACTACTATGGCTACACCTTC	TRBV28	TRBJ1-2	TRBD1	many
CASSLDWAGMTEAFF	TGTGCCAGCAGCTTAGATTGGGCGGGGATGACTGAAGCTTTCTTT	TRBV11-2	TRBJ1-1	NA	few
CASSQQITGAKNIQYF	TGCGCCAGCAGCCAACAGATTACGGGAGCCAAAAACATTCAGTACTTC	TRBV4-1	TRBJ2-4	NA	NA
CASSSGGGRQYF	TGTGCCAGCAGCTCAGGGGGAGGACGGCAGTACTTC	TRBV7-8	TRBJ2-7	NA	NA
CASTGTKNTGELFF	TGTGCCAGCACAGGGACTAAAAACACCGGGGAGCTGTTTTTT	TRBV6-5	TRBJ2-2	TRBD2	NA
CASSEGLAGATDTQYF	TGTGCCAGCAGCGAAGGACTAGCGGGGGCCACAGATACGCAGTATTTT	TRBV9	TRBJ2-3	TRBD2	NA
CASPGNTGELFF	TGTGCCAGCCCAGGGAACACCGGGGAGCTGTTTTTT	TRBV6-1	TRBJ2-2	NA	NA
CASRQHYLAHEQYF	TGTGCCAGCAGACAACATTACCTGGCCCACGAGCAGTACTTC	TRBV6-5	TRBJ2-7	NA	many
CAAGLENTGELFF	TGCGCCGCGGGACTTGAGAACACCGGGGAGCTGTTTTTT	TRBV5-1	TRBJ2-2	NA	NA
CAISESKGAWGANVLTF	TGTGCCATCAGTGAGTCAAAGGGGGCTTGGGGGGCCAACGTCCTGACTTTC	TRBV10-3	TRBJ2-6	TRBD1	NA
CASSYSRGYTDTQYF	TGTGCCAGCAGCTACTCCCGGGGGTACACAGATACGCAGTATTTT	TRBV7-8	TRBJ2-3	NA	few
CASSLDHENTEAFF	TGCGCCAGCAGCTTGGACCACGAGAACACTGAAGCTTTCTTT	TRBV5-1	TRBJ1-1	NA	NA
CATSRGPLQGSWTEAFF	TGTGCCACCAGCAGAGGACCCCTACAGGGGTCGTGGACTGAAGCTTTCTTT	TRBV15	TRBJ1-1	TRBD1	few
CSASIAGELNEQFF	TGCAGTGCTTCCATAGCGGGAGAATTAAATGAGCAGTTCTTC	TRBV20-1	TRBJ2-1	TRBD2	few
CAISDHLVGIYGYTF	TGTGCCATCAGTGACCATTTGGTGGGGATTTATGGCTACACCTTC	TRBV10-3	TRBJ1-2	NA	NA
CASSSGQTNEKLFF	TGCGCCAGCAGCTCCGGGCAAACAAATGAAAAACTGTTTTTT	TRBV5-1	TRBJ1-4	NA	many
CASSLAGTGSNQPQHF	TGTGCCAGCAGCTTAGCCGGGACAGGAAGCAATCAGCCCCAGCATTTT	TRBV7-2	TRBJ1-5	TRBD1	NA